Each of the 30 T cell receptor beta chains below was sequenced from the same sample in a study of cytomegalovirus exposure and HLA in healthy donors. The PCR employed 60 Vbeta primers together with 13 Jbeta primers. Using immunoSEQ multiplex PCR, the repertoire was profiled, and TCRdb retains in-frame clones only, with some absent. In the table there are 150,000 to 200,000 clones, 70% to 90% of which are singletons. The sequenced sample was PBMCs. The receptors stem from a man in his late teens or twenties in good health and CMV-seropositive.

The chain uses TRBV27 and TRBJ1-2, with 7 nucleotides matching TRBD1. The CDR3 has 18 amino acids. Germline CDR1 is MNHEY and CDR2 is SMNVEV (reference sequence). The junction had 17 bases not matched to a gene; V was cut back by 6 bases and J by 1 base. The CDR3 is CASSSLTLGTAYNYGYTF. CDR3 nucleotide sequence: TGTGCCAGCAGCTCACTTACGCTGGGGACAGCATATAACTATGGCTACACCTTC.

The J gene is TRBJ2-5, the V gene TRBV7-2; TRBD2 aligns across 13 bases. The V gene's germline CDR1 is SGHTA and CDR2 FQGNSA. J was trimmed by 2 bases and V by 5 bases; bases with no gene match: 11. The CDR3 is 18 amino acids. CDR3 amino acids: CASSLGPGLAGLQETQYF. CDR3 sequence (DNA): TGTGCCAGCAGCCTGGGGCCGGGACTAGCGGGGCTTCAAGAGACCCAGTACTTC.

The rearrangement joins TRBV5-1 to TRBJ2-5, with 7 bases fitting TRBD2. The CDR3 spans 14 residues. CDR1 SGHRS and CDR2 YFSETQ come from the germline V gene. V was pared by 3 bases and J by 5 bases, with 7 bases of the junction left unmatched. The chain's CDR3 is CASSSTSPRETQYF. CDR3 nucleotide sequence: TGCGCCAGCAGCTCGACTAGCCCAAGGGAGACCCAGTACTTC. The variable domain in full, completed from reference TRBV5-1 and TRBJ2-5, reads KAGVTQTPRYLIKTRGQQVTLSCSPISGHRSVSWYQQTPGQGLQFLFEYFSETQRNKGNFPGRFSGRQFSNSRSEMNVSTLELGDSALYLCASSSTSPRETQYFGPGTRLLVL.

The V call is TRBV19, the J call TRBJ2-2; D may be TRBD1 (5 bases). Germline CDR1 and CDR2: LNHDA and SQIVND (reference sequence). This CDR3 has 15 residues. The V end lost 4 bases, the J end lost 7 bases, and 16 bases lay between the germline ends. CDR3 sequence (DNA): TGTGCCAGTAGTACTTCCTTTGGGGCTGGCGGGGAGCTGTTTTTT. This codes for CASSTSFGAGGELFF.

This clone was seen just once. The rearrangement joins TRBV5-1 to TRBJ2-5; 10 nucleotides align to TRBD1. The J call may not be correct, given that the DNA end is closer to TRBJ2-7. Germline V gene lookup returns CDR1 SGHRS and CDR2 YFSETQ. The CDR3 runs 16 residues. The CDR3 reads CASSLGFGQGAYEQYF. The CDR3 bases are TGCGCCAGCAGCTTGGGTTTTGGACAGGGGGCCTACGAGCAGTACTTC.

This chain connects TRBV6-5 to TRBJ1-2; D gene uncertain. The CDR3 is 13 residues long. V lost 2 bases to trimming and J lost 4 bases, with 8 bases between them. Germline values: CDR1 MNHEY, CDR2 SVGAGI. Here the CDR3 reads CASSYEYFYGYTF. The CDR3 region has the DNA TGTGCCAGCAGTTACGAGTATTTCTATGGCTACACCTTC.

This clone has just one count. The V call is TRBV15, the J call TRBJ1-6, with a possible D match to TRBD1 (5 bases). Trimming shortened V by 2 bases and J by 8 bases, and 7 bases separated the two germline ends. Germline V gene data show CDR1 as LNHNV and CDR2 as YYDKDF (reference sequence). CDR3 length: 13 residues. CDR3: CATSRRGDSPLHF. DNA for the CDR3: TGTGCCACCAGCAGACGGGGGGATTCACCCCTCCACTTT.

The genes are TRBV25-1 and TRBJ2-1, with TRBD2 matching 12 bases. The junction had 7 bases not matched to a gene; V was cut back by 6 bases and J by 13 bases. CDR1 and CDR2 (germline): MGHDK, SYGVNS. The CDR3 extends over 13 amino acids. The CDR3 sequence: CASRAGTSGPQFF. The CDR3 DNA reads TGTGCCAGCAGAGCCGGGACTAGCGGGCCTCAGTTCTTC. Variable domain in full (rest from reference TRBV25-1 and TRBJ2-1): EADIYQTPRYLVIGTGKKITLECSQTMGHDKMYWYQQDPGMELHLIHYSYGVNSTEKGDLSSESTVSRIRTEHFPLTLESARPSHTSQYLCASRAGTSGPQFFGPGTRLTVL.

The chain combines TRBV6-1 with TRBJ2-7; maybe TRBD1 (6 bases). The CDR3 runs to 15 residues. V shed 1 base and J shed 0 bases, with 10 bases lying between them. Germline V gene sequence: CDR1 MNHNS, CDR2 SASEGT. Written as DNA, the CDR3 is TGTGCCAGCAGTGAAGAGTGGGGACACTCCTACGAGCAGTACTTC. Residues: CASSEEWGHSYEQYF.

The genes are TRBV29-1 and TRBJ1-2; TRBD1 is a possible D gene (6 bases). Germline CDR1 is SQVTM and CDR2 is ANQGSEA. This CDR3 spans 12 amino acids. CDR3 region: CRPGESNYGYTF. The CDR3 DNA sequence: TGCAGGCCAGGGGAATCGAACTATGGCTACACCTTC.

V is TRBV6-5 and J is TRBJ2-2; 7 nucleotides match TRBD1. J was trimmed by 4 bases and V by 5 bases; bases with no gene match: 4. The CDR3 is made up of 14 amino acids. The germline V gene encodes CDR1 MNHEY and CDR2 SVGAGI. The CDR3 nucleotides are TGTGCCAGCAGTACTCAGGGGGTCACCGGGGAGCTGTTTTTT. Amino acid sequence: CASSTQGVTGELFF.

V is TRBV7-6 and J is TRBJ2-3, with 14 bases identical to TRBD2. The CDR3 loop spans 17 amino acids. Germline V gene lookup returns CDR1 SGHVS and CDR2 FNYEAQ. V trimming: 5 bases; J trimming: 1 base; junction bases outside the gene matches: 5. CDR3 in amino acids: CASSLGTSGGRTDTQYF. The CDR3 DNA sequence: TGTGCCAGCAGCCTCGGGACTAGCGGGGGACGCACAGATACGCAGTATTTT.

V is TRBV25-1 and J is TRBJ1-1, with TRBD1 as a possible D gene (6 bases). The CDR3 is 13 amino acids. Trimming pared 5 bases from V and 10 bases from J, leaving 17 bases between. CDR1 is MGHDK and CDR2 is SYGVNS in the germline V gene. CDR3 residues: CASSLTLDRAAFF. In DNA, the CDR3 is TGTGCCAGCAGTTTAACCCTGGACAGAGCAGCTTTCTTT.

The chain carries TRBV5-6 and TRBJ2-7; 10 bases are a match to TRBD1. This CDR3 has 15 residues. Losses at the gene ends were 0 bases for V and 7 bases for J; bases not matched to a gene: 7. From germline, CDR1 is SGHDT and CDR2 YYEEEE. The DNA for the CDR3 is TGTGCCAGCAGCTTGGGGGGACAGGGGCCCGGTGAGCAGTACTTC. Translating gives CASSLGGQGPGEQYF.

The chain joins TRBV5-1 to TRBJ2-5, with D possibly matching TRBD1 (6 bases). V lost 4 bases to trimming and J lost 3 bases, with 13 bases between them. Germline V gene sequence: CDR1 SGHRS, CDR2 YFSETQ. The CDR3 covers 14 residues. The CDR3 region has the DNA TGCGCCAGCAGCCCCGGACAGCTCGAAGAGACCCAGTACTTC. Protein product: CASSPGQLEETQYF. The whole variable domain, remainder taken from reference TRBV5-1 and TRBJ2-5, is KAGVTQTPRYLIKTRGQQVTLSCSPISGHRSVSWYQQTPGQGLQFLFEYFSETQRNKGNFPGRFSGRQFSNSRSEMNVSTLELGDSALYLCASSPGQLEETQYFGPGTRLLVL.

The V call is TRBV19, the J call TRBJ2-1, with 7 bases identical to TRBD2. This CDR3 is 14 amino acids long. The junction had 5 bases not matched to a gene; V was cut back by 5 bases and J by 4 bases. The germline CDR1 and CDR2 sequences are LNHDA and SQIVND (reference sequence). Here the CDR3 reads CASSSGGGYNEQFF. The DNA of the CDR3 is TGTGCCAGTAGTTCTGGGGGGGGTTACAATGAGCAGTTCTTC.

The J gene is TRBJ2-3, the V gene TRBV5-1; tentatively, D is TRBD2 (5 bases). The V gene's germline CDR1 is SGHRS and CDR2 YFSETQ. This CDR3 contains 15 residues. Trimming left V 4 bases short and J 0 bases short, with 12 bases between. The CDR3 DNA is TGCGCCAGCAGCGGAGGAGCTACTAGCACAGATACGCAGTATTTT. It is translated as CASSGGATSTDTQYF.

The chain couples TRBV6-1 to TRBJ2-6; D might be TRBD1 (5 bases). This CDR3 is 16 amino acids long. Trimming took off 2 bases at V and 2 bases at J, with 10 bases between the two ends. Germline CDR1 reads MNHNS; CDR2 reads SASEGT. The CDR3 bases are TGTGCCAGCAGTGAAAGGGCAGGGACTGGGGCCAACGTCCTGACTTTC. Translated: CASSERAGTGANVLTF.

This rearrangement joins TRBV5-8 to TRBJ1-2; D gene ambiguous. CDR3 size: 15 residues. Trimming removed 0 bases from V and 8 bases from J, with 17 bases in between. CDR1 SGHTS and CDR2 YDEGEE come from the germline V gene. This CDR3 is CASSLGQAYLWGYTF. DNA of the CDR3: TGTGCCAGCAGCTTGGGGCAGGCTTACCTCTGGGGCTACACCTTC. The complete variable domain, with remaining parts taken from reference TRBV5-8 and TRBJ1-2, reads EAGVTQSPTHLIKTRGQQATLRCSPISGHTSVYWYQQALGLGLQFLLWYDEGEERNRGNFPPRFSGRQFPNYSSELNVNALELEDSALYLCASSLGQAYLWGYTFGSGTRLTVV.

The genes are TRBV6-1 and TRBJ1-2, with a weak D call TRBD1 (5 bases). Trimming took off 1 base at V and 5 bases at J, with 14 bases between the two ends. Germline values: CDR1 MNHNS, CDR2 SASEGT. The CDR3 consists of 15 residues. CDR3 sequence reads: CASSEGKGREYGYTF. In DNA, the CDR3 is TGTGCCAGCAGTGAAGGGAAGGGGAGGGAGTATGGCTACACCTTC.

The chain uses TRBV7-9 and TRBJ2-7, with D maybe TRBD1 (7 bases). Between the trimmed V and J ends, which lost 2 bases and 1 base, there was a span of 18 bases. CDR3 length: 17 amino acids. Germline CDR1 reads SEHNR; CDR2 reads FQNEAQ (reference sequence). DNA for the CDR3: TGTGCCAGCAGCTTAACGGGGGTGGGACAGCGGTCCTACGAGCAGTACTTC. It encodes CASSLTGVGQRSYEQYF.

This clone was observed a handful of times. The gene calls are TRBV4-1 and TRBJ1-3, with 9 bases identical to TRBD1. Trimming cost V 5 bases and J 1 base; bases outside gene matches: 6. This CDR3 has 16 amino acids. Germline V gene lookup returns CDR1 MGHRA and CDR2 YSYEKL. CDR3 loop: CASSEPTGGSGNTIYF. DNA of the CDR3: TGCGCCAGCAGCGAACCGACAGGGGGATCTGGAAACACCATATATTTT.

V usage is TRBV5-4 and J usage is TRBJ1-3; a possible D gene is TRBD1 (5 bases). Germline CDR1 and CDR2: SGHNT and YYREEE (reference sequence). Trimming removed 4 bases from V and 4 bases from J, with 15 bases in between. The CDR3 covers 15 residues. CDR3 residues: CASSGTPGEGNTIYF. CDR3 DNA sequence: TGTGCCAGCAGCGGGACCCCGGGGGAGGGAAACACCATATATTTT.

This clone has just one count. The CDR3 spells CASSSPRGSYEQYF. The CDR3 bases are TGTGCCAGCAGCTCCCCCCGGGGAAGCTACGAGCAGTACTTC. The chain employs TRBV11-2 and TRBJ2-7; maybe TRBD2 (5 bases). CDR1 and CDR2 from the germline V gene are SGHAT and FQNNGV. The CDR3 loop spans 14 amino acids. Trimming took off 4 bases at V and 3 bases at J, with 13 bases between the two ends. Drawing the rest from reference TRBV11-2 and TRBJ2-7, the complete variable domain is EAGVAQSPRYKIIEKRQSVAFWCNPISGHATLYWYQQILGQGPKLLIQFQNNGVVDDSQLPKDRFSAERLKGVDSTLKIQPAKLEDSAVYLCASSSPRGSYEQYFGPGTRLTVT.

The count of this clone is one. The chain links TRBV4-1 to TRBJ2-1, with 7 bases matching TRBD2. The CDR3 extends over 16 amino acids. The junction had 10 bases not matched to a gene; V was cut back by 4 bases and J by 4 bases. Germline CDR1 MGHRA, CDR2 YSYEKL. The CDR3 region is CASSLRLSGGYNEQFF. The CDR3 coding sequence is TGCGCCAGCAGCCTCAGGCTTTCGGGGGGTTACAATGAGCAGTTCTTC.

V is TRBV5-1 and J is TRBJ2-7, with TRBD2 as a possible D gene (6 bases). From germline, CDR1 is SGHRS and CDR2 YFSETQ. Trimming took off 0 bases at V and 2 bases at J, with 21 bases between the two ends. This CDR3 has 18 residues. Written as DNA, the CDR3 is TGCGCCAGCAGCTTGGAACAAGGCGGGGCCAAGTTAGCCTACGAGCAGTACTTC. Its protein product is CASSLEQGGAKLAYEQYF.

The chain links TRBV4-1 to TRBJ2-7, with a weak D call TRBD2 (5 bases). This CDR3 is built from 15 residues. Germline values: CDR1 MGHRA, CDR2 YSYEKL. Deletions cut 1 base from V and 2 bases from J, with 12 bases between. CDR3 loop: CASSQAPGVTYEQYF. Here the CDR3 DNA reads TGCGCCAGCAGCCAAGCACCCGGGGTCACCTACGAGCAGTACTTC.

The genes are TRBV6-5 and TRBJ2-7, with D hard to call. This CDR3 spans 14 amino acids. V was pared by 4 bases and J by 2 bases, with 12 bases between. From germline, CDR1 is MNHEY and CDR2 SVGAGI. CDR3 in amino acids: CASSLGRSTYEQYF. CDR3 DNA sequence: TGTGCCAGCAGTTTGGGCAGGTCAACCTACGAGCAGTACTTC.

This chain connects TRBV10-1 to TRBJ1-5; 8 bases match TRBD1. Germline CDR1 WNHNN, CDR2 SYGVQD (reference sequence). This CDR3 contains 14 residues. J gave up 5 bases and V 10 bases, and 10 bases lay outside the gene matches. The CDR3 region has the DNA TGCGCCACCAGACTAGGACAGGGTTATCAGCCCCAGCATTTT. Encoded protein: CATRLGQGYQPQHF.

There are a few counts of this clone. J is TRBJ2-3 and V is TRBV7-7; D is possibly TRBD2 (6 bases). CDR1 is SSHAT and CDR2 is FNYEAQ in the germline V gene (reference sequence). This CDR3 is built from 16 residues. V lost 4 bases and J lost 7, with 21 bases in between. CDR3 bases: TGTGCCAGCAGCTCCCCCGGGACTTTGGCGACAAATACGCAGTATTTT. Protein product: CASSSPGTLATNTQYF.